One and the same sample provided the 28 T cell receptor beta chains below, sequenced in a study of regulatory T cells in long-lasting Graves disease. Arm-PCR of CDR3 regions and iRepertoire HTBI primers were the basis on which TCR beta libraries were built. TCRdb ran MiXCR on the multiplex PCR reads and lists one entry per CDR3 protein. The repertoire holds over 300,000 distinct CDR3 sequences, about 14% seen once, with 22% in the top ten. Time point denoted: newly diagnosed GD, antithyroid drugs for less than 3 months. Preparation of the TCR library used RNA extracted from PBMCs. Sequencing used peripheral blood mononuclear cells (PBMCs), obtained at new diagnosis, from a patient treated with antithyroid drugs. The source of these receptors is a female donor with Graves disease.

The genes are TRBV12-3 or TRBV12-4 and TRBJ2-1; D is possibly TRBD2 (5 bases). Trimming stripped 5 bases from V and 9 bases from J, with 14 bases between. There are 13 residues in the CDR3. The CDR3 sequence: CASSAPLASEQFF. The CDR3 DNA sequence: TGTGCCAGCAGTGCCCCCCTAGCTTCTGAGCAGTTCTTC.

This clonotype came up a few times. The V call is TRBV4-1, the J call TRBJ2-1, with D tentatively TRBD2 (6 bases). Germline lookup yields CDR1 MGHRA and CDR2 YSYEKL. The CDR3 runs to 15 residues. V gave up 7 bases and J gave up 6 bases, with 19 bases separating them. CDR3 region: CASTKFVGAGNEQFF. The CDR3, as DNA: TGCGCCAGCACCAAGTTCGTCGGAGCGGGCAATGAGCAGTTCTTC.

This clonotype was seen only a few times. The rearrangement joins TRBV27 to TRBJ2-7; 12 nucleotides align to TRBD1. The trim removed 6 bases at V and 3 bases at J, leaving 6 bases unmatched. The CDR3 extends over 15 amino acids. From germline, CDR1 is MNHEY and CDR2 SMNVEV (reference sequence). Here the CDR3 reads CASRAGTGGIYEQYF. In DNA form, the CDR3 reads TGTGCCAGCAGGGCTGGGACAGGGGGCATCTACGAGCAGTACTTC.

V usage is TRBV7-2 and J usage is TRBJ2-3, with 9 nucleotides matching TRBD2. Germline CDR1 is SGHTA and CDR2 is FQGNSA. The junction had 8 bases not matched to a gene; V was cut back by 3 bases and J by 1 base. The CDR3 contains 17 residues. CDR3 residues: CASSFSPERGGTDTQYF. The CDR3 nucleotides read TGTGCCAGCAGCTTCTCTCCCGAGCGGGGGGGCACAGATACGCAGTATTTT.

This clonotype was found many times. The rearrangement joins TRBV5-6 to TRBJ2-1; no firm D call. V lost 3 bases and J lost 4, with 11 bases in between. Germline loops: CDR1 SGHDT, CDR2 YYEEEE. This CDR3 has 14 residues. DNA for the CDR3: TGTGCCAGCAGCTCCCTCAGGAATTACAATGAGCAGTTCTTC. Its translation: CASSSLRNYNEQFF.

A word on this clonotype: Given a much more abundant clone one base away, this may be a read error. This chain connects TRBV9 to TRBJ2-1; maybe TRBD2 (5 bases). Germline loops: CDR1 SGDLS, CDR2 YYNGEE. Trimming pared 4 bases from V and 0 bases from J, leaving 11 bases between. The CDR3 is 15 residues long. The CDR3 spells CASSSEGSSYNEQFF. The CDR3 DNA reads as TGTGCCAGCAGCTCCGAGGGTAGCTCCTACAATGAGCAGTTCTTC.

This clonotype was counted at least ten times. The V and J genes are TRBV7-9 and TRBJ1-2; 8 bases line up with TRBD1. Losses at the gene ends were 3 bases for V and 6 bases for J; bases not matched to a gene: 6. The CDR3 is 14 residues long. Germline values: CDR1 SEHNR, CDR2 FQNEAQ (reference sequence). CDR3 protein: CASSFNRGWHGYTF. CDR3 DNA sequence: TGTGCCAGCAGCTTTAACAGGGGGTGGCATGGCTACACCTTC.

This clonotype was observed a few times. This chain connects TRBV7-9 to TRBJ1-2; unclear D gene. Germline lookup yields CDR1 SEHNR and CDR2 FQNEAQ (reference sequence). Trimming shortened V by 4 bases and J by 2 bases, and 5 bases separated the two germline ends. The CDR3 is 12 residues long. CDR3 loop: CASSYENYGYTF. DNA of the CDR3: TGTGCCAGCAGCTACGAAAACTATGGCTACACCTTC.

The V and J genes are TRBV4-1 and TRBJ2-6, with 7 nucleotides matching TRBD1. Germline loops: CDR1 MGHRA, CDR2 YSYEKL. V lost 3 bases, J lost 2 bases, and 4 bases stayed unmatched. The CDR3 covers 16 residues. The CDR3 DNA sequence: TGCGCCAGCAGCCACTTCGACAGGGCTGGGGCCAACGTCCTGACTTTC. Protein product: CASSHFDRAGANVLTF.

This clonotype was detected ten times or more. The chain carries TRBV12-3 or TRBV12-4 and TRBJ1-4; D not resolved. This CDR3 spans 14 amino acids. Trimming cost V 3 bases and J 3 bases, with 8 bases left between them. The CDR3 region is CASSLGEPNEKLFF. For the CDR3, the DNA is TGTGCCAGCAGTTTGGGTGAGCCTAATGAAAAACTGTTTTTT.

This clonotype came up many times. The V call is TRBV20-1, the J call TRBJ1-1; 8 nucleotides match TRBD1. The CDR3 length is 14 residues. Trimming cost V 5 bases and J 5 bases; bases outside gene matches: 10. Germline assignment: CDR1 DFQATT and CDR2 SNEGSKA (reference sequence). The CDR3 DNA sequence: TGCAGTGCTCGTCCCCAGGGGGCGAGGACTGAAGCTTTCTTT. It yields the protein CSARPQGARTEAFF.

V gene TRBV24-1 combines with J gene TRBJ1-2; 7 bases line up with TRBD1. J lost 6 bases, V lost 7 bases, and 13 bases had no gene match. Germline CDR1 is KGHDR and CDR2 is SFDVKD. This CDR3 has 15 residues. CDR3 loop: CATSERQGTVDGYTF. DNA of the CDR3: TGTGCCACCAGCGAAAGACAGGGCACGGTGGATGGCTACACCTTC.

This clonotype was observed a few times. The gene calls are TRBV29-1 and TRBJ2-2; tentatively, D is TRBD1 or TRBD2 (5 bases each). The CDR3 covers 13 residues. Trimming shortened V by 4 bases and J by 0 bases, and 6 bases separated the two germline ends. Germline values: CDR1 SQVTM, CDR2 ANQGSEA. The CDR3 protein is CSVGGSNTGELFF. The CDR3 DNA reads TGCAGCGTTGGGGGGTCGAACACCGGGGAGCTGTTTTTT.

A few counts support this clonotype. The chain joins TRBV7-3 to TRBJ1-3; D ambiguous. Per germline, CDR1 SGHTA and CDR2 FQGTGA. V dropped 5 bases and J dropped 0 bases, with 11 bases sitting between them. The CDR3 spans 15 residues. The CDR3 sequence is CASSPTSSSGNTIYF. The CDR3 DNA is TGTGCCAGCAGCCCGACAAGCTCCTCTGGAAACACCATATATTTT.

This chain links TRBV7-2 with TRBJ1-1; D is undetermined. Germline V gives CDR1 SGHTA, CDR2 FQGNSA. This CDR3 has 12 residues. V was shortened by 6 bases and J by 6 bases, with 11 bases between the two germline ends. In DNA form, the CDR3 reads TGTGCCAGCAGTCCGGACTGGGCTGAAGCTTTCTTT. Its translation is CASSPDWAEAFF.

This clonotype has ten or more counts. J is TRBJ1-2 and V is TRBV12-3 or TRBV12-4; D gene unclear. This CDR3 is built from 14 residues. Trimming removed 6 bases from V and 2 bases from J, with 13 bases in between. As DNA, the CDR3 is TGTGCCAGCAGCCACCTCGACAAAAACTATGGCTACACCTTC. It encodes CASSHLDKNYGYTF.

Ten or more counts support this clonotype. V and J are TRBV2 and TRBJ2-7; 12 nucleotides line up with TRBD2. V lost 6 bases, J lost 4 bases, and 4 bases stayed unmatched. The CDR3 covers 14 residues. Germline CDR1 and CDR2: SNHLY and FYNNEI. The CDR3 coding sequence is TGTGCCAGCAGGTGGACTAGCGGGACGTACGAGCAGTACTTC. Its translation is CASRWTSGTYEQYF.

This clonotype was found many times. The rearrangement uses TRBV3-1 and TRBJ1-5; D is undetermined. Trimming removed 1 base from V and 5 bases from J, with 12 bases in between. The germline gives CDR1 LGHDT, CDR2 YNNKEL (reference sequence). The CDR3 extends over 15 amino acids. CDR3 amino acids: CASSQGVGEHQPQHF. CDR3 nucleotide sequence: TGTGCCAGCAGCCAAGGGGTGGGTGAGCATCAGCCCCAGCATTTT.

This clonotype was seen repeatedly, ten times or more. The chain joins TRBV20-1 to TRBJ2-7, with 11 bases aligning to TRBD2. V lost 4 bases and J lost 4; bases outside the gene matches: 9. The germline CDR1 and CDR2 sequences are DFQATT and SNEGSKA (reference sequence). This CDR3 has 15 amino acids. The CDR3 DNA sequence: TGCAGTGCTACCTCTACTAGCGGGAGTTGGTACGAGCAGTACTTC. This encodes CSATSTSGSWYEQYF.

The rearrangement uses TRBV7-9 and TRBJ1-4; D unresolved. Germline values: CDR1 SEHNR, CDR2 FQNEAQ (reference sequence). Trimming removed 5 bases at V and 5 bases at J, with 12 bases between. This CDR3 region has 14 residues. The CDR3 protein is CASSNTIKNEKLFF. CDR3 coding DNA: TGTGCCAGCAGCAACACGATAAAAAATGAAAAACTGTTTTTT. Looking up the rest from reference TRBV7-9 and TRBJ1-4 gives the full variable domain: DTGVSQNPRHKITKRGQNVTFRCDPISEHNRLYWYRQTLGQGPEFLTYFQNEAQLEKSRLLSDRFSAERPKGSFSTLEIQRTEQGDSAMYLCASSNTIKNEKLFFGSGTQLSVL.

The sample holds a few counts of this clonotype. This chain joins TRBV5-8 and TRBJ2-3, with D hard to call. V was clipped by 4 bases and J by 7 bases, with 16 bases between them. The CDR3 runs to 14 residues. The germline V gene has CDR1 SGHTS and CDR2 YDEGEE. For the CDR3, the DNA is TGTGCCAGCAGCCTTCCCTTCGGACGAAATACGCAGTATTTT. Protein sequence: CASSLPFGRNTQYF.

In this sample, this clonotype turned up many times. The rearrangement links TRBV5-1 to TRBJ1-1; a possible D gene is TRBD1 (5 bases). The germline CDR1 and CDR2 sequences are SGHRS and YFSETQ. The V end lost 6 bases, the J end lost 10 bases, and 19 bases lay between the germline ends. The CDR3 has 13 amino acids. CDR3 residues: CASKPSGTQGAFF. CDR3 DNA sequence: TGCGCCAGCAAACCCTCCGGGACCCAGGGAGCTTTCTTT.

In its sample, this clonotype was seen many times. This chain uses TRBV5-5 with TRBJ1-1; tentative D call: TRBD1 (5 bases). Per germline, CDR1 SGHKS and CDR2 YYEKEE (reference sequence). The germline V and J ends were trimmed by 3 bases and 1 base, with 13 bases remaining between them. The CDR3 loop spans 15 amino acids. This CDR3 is CASSSQRGGNTEAFF. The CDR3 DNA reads TGTGCCAGCAGCTCTCAGAGGGGAGGGAACACTGAAGCTTTCTTT.

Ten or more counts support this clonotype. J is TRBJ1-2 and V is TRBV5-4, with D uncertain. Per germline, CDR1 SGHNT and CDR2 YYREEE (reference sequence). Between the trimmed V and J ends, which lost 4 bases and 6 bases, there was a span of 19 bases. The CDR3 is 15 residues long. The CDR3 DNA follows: TGTGCCAGCAGCCCACCTCGGGCCTACACGGATGGCTACACCTTC. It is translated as CASSPPRAYTDGYTF.

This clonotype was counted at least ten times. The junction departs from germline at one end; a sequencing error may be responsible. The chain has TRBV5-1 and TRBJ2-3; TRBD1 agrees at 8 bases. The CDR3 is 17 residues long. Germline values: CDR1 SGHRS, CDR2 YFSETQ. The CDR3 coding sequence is TGTGCCAGCAGCCAGGGAACAGGGGGTCGTGAGCCAGATACGCAGTATTTT. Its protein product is CASSQGTGGREPDTQYF.

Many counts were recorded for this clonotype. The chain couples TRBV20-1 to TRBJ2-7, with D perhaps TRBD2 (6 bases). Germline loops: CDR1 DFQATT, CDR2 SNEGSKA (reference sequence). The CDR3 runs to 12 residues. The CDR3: CSAGGPDGEQYF. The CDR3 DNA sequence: TGCAGCGCCGGGGGACCTGACGGCGAGCAGTACTTC.

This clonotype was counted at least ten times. CDR3 protein: CSVWDRNKADYEQYF. CDR3 nucleotides: TGCAGTGTCTGGGACAGGAATAAAGCGGACTACGAGCAGTACTTC. The V call is TRBV20-1, the J call TRBJ2-7, with 8 positions matching TRBD1. Germline V gene sequence: CDR1 DFQATT, CDR2 SNEGSKA (reference sequence). This CDR3 region has 15 residues. The V gene end was trimmed by 7 bases and the J gene end by 3 bases; junction bases not matched to a gene: 14.

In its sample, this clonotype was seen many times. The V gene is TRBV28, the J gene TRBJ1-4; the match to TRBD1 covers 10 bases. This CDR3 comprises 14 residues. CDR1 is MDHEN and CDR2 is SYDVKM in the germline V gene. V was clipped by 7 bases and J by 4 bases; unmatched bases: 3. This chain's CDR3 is CASTTGGHNEKLFF. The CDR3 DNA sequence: TGTGCCAGCACGACAGGGGGCCATAATGAAAAACTGTTTTTT.